This TCR beta chain was sequenced in a study of OX40 agonist ivuxolimab in advanced cancers. Turning to the study itself: Ivuxolimab, an antibody that agonizes OX40 (CD134), was administered to the patients. Study results and caveats: It was also the case that some nonresponders had low normalized T-cell clonal expansion. CD8+ T cells showed, on average, more clonal expansion than CD4+ cells.

Germline CDR1 is MNHEY and CDR2 is SMNVEV (reference sequence). The CDR3 length is 13 residues. V gave up 6 bases and J gave up 7 bases, with 15 bases separating them. The data were produced by immunoSEQ multiplex PCR, yet TCRdb's version contains in-frame clones alone and is incomplete. This sample has about 100,000 clones; 75% to 90% occur once, and the top ten carry around 0.16%. A word on this clone: Antigen: not known.

The material sequenced was CD4+ or CD8+ T cells sorted from blood, taken in a trial of the OX40 agonist ivuxolimab. The chain links TRBV27 to TRBJ1-2, with D possibly TRBD1 on 5 matching bases. The receptor was isolated from an adult with an advanced solid tumor such as melanoma, head and neck, liver or kidney cancer. This chain's CDR3 is CASSPLVGTGYTF. DNA for the CDR3: TGTGCCAGCAGCCCACTCGTGGGGACTGGCTACACCTTC.